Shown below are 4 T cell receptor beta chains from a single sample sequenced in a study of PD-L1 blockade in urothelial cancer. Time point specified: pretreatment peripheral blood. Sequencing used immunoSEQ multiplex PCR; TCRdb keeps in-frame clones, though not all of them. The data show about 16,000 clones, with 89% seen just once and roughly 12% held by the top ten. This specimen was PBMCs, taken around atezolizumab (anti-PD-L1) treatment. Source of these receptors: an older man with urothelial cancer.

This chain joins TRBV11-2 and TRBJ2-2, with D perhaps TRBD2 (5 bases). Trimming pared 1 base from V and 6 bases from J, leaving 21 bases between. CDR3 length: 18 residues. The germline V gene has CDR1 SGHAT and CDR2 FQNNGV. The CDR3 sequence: CASSLVGPDGVRPGELFF. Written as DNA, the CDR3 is TGTGCCAGCAGCTTAGTTGGCCCCGACGGGGTCCGTCCCGGGGAGCTGTTTTTT.

Here the CDR3 DNA reads TGCGCCAGCAGTGAGGGGTGGGGGGGCACCGGGGAGCTGTTTTTT. Translation: CASSEGWGGTGELFF. The chain joins TRBV10-1 to TRBJ2-2; 7 nucleotides match TRBD2. The length of the CDR3 is 15 residues. Germline CDR1 reads WNHNN; CDR2 reads SYGVQD (reference sequence). Trimming cost V 2 bases and J 4 bases; bases outside gene matches: 4.

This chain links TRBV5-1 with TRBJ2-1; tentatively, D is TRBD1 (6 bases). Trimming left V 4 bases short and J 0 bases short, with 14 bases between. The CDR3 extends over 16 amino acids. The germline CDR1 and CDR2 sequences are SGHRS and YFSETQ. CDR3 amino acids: CASSHGRTDSYNEQFF. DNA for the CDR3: TGCGCCAGCAGCCACGGCCGGACAGACTCCTACAATGAGCAGTTCTTC.

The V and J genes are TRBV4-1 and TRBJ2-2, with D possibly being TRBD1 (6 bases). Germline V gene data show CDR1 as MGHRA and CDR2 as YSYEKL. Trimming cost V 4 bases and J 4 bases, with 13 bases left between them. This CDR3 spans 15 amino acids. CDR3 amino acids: CASSPADRVTGELFF. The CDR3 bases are TGCGCCAGCAGCCCAGCGGACAGAGTCACCGGGGAGCTGTTTTTT.